The 17 T cell receptor beta chains in this list originate from one sample, sequenced in a study of blood T cell repertoires in COVID-19 (TCRdb year 2020). Libraries were built with the immunoSEQ multiplex PCR assay. TCRdb's version of the immuneACCESS table is confined to in-frame rearrangements and falls short of the full clone set. An unresolved V gene accounts for under half of the shortfall where checked; the remainder is of unknown origin. Within this sample are approximately 89,000 clones, with about 80% of them counted one time only. The top ten hold 19% of the sample. Sequencing was done on a sample of peripheral blood. The receptors here all came from a woman of 80 years or more with acute or convalescent COVID-19.

Turning to this clone: Other DNA sequences within the sample encode an identical CDR3. The DNA of the CDR3 is TGTGCCAGCTCACGGGACAGGGATGAAAAACTGTTTTTT. This translates into CASSRDRDEKLFF. The gene calls are TRBV18 and TRBJ1-4; 9 nucleotides agree with TRBD1. J lost 6 bases, V lost 4 bases, and 0 bases had no gene match. Germline assignment: CDR1 KGHSH and CDR2 LQKENI. The CDR3 runs to 13 residues.

This clone showed up just once. Other DNA sequences of this sample code for an identical CDR3. This chain connects TRBV18 to TRBJ2-5; 9 bases align to TRBD1. The CDR3 is made up of 16 amino acids. V dropped 0 bases and J dropped 0; count of bases not matched to a gene: 2. CDR1 is KGHSH and CDR2 is LQKENI in the germline V gene. The CDR3 DNA sequence: TGTGCCAGCTCACCACCTAGGACAGGGGACCAAGAGACCCAGTACTTC. It translates to CASSPPRTGDQETQYF.

V usage is TRBV28 and J usage is TRBJ1-5, with D possibly matching TRBD1 (6 bases). CDR1 and CDR2 (germline): MDHEN, SYDVKM. Trimming pared 3 bases from V and 6 bases from J, leaving 15 bases between. CDR3 length equals 15 residues. The chain's CDR3 is CASSLAQGIGQPQHF. The CDR3 DNA reads TGTGCCAGCAGTTTGGCCCAGGGGATAGGTCAGCCCCAGCATTTT.

CDR3 nucleotides: TGCAGCGTTGACGGGGGGAGTACAGATACGCAGTATTTT. It translates to CSVDGGSTDTQYF. J is TRBJ2-3 and V is TRBV29-1; 7 bases line up with TRBD2. From germline, CDR1 is SQVTM and CDR2 ANQGSEA. The CDR3 totals 13 residues. V gave up 3 bases and J gave up 3 bases; unmatched junction bases: 3.

The chain has TRBV19 and TRBJ1-2; D is unclear. The CDR3 extends over 14 amino acids. Germline CDR1 reads LNHDA; CDR2 reads SQIVND (reference sequence). V shed 3 bases and J shed 4 bases, with 12 bases lying between them. CDR3 sequence (DNA): TGTGCCAGTAGTATCGTCGGAACTACCTATGGCTACACCTTC. Translating gives CASSIVGTTYGYTF. The full variable domain, its missing parts supplied by reference TRBV19 and TRBJ1-2, is DGGITQSPKYLFRKEGQNVTLSCEQNLNHDAMYWYRQDPGQGLRLIYYSQIVNDFQKGDIAEGYSVSREKKESFPLTVTSAQKNPTAFYLCASSIVGTTYGYTFGSGTRLTVV.

This chain connects TRBV15 to TRBJ2-3, with TRBD2 matching 13 bases. J lost 2 bases, V lost 2 bases, and 13 bases had no gene match. This CDR3 is 20 amino acids long. Germline-derived CDR1 and CDR2 are LNHNV and YYDKDF (reference sequence). CDR3 sequence reads: CATSRPLGLAGALNTDTQYF. CDR3 coding DNA: TGTGCCACCAGCAGACCCTTAGGACTAGCGGGAGCCCTAAACACAGATACGCAGTATTTT.

The V and J genes are TRBV6-6 and TRBJ2-7; 9 bases fit TRBD1. The CDR3 is 16 amino acids. Unmatched junction bases numbered 9, after V lost 2 bases and J lost 4 bases. Germline V lookup: CDR1 MNHNY, CDR2 SVGAGI (reference sequence). CDR3 residues: CASSYLPGQGIYEQYF. The CDR3 coding sequence is TGTGCCAGCAGTTACCTACCGGGACAGGGTATATACGAGCAGTACTTC.

This clone was seen just once. V is TRBV6-6 and J is TRBJ1-3; D not certain. The CDR3 is made up of 16 amino acids. Germline V lookup: CDR1 MNHNY, CDR2 SVGAGI (reference sequence). V shed 2 bases and J shed 0 bases, with 11 bases lying between them. CDR3 protein: CASSYGRTNSGNTIYF. In nucleotides, the CDR3 is TGTGCCAGCAGTTACGGTCGAACAAACTCTGGAAACACCATATATTTT.

The gene calls are TRBV6-5 and TRBJ1-5; D may be TRBD1 (6 bases). Germline V gives CDR1 MNHEY, CDR2 SVGAGI. The CDR3 runs to 13 residues. Trimming shortened V by 7 bases and J by 5 bases, and 12 bases separated the two germline ends. This chain's CDR3 is CASTQGLDQPQHF. The CDR3 nucleotides read TGTGCCAGCACCCAGGGGCTCGATCAGCCCCAGCATTTT.

The chain employs TRBV7-8 and TRBJ1-1; 8 nucleotides line up with TRBD1. The CDR3 totals 14 residues. V lost 7 bases, J lost 3 bases, and 7 bases stayed unmatched. Per the germline V gene, CDR1 is SGHVS and CDR2 is FQNEAQ. CDR3 bases: TGTGCCAGCATGAGGGGACAGGAGTACACTGAAGCTTTCTTT. Translation: CASMRGQEYTEAFF.

The V and J genes are TRBV19 and TRBJ1-1; D is perhaps TRBD1 (5 bases). The CDR3 is 16 residues long. The V gene lost 7 bases and the J gene lost 5 bases, with 23 bases spanning the gap. CDR1 and CDR2 from the germline V gene are LNHDA and SQIVND (reference sequence). CDR3 in DNA: TGTGCCAGTACCGCTTATAGGGGCGGGGTTTGGACTGAAGCTTTCTTT. Its protein product is CASTAYRGGVWTEAFF. The full variable domain, with the rest looked up from reference TRBV19 and TRBJ1-1, is DGGITQSPKYLFRKEGQNVTLSCEQNLNHDAMYWYRQDPGQGLRLIYYSQIVNDFQKGDIAEGYSVSREKKESFPLTVTSAQKNPTAFYLCASTAYRGGVWTEAFFGQGTRLTVV.

The chain is built from TRBV12-3 or TRBV12-4 and TRBJ2-4, with a weak D call TRBD2 (6 bases). V was trimmed by 8 bases and J by 9 bases, leaving 17 bases between them. CDR3 length: 13 amino acids. The CDR3 reads CASGPGLWSIQYF. CDR3 sequence (DNA): TGTGCCAGCGGACCGGGACTGTGGAGCATTCAGTACTTC.

J is TRBJ2-5 and V is TRBV5-4; 10 bases are a match to TRBD2. In germline, CDR1 is SGHNT, CDR2 YYREEE (reference sequence). The length of the CDR3 is 14 residues. V lost 4 bases, J lost 5 bases, and 5 bases stayed unmatched. The CDR3 loop is CASSPSGGVETQYF. CDR3 DNA sequence: TGTGCCAGCAGCCCGAGCGGGGGGGTTGAGACCCAGTACTTC.

The chain recombines TRBV14 with TRBJ1-5; TRBD1 matches 8 bases. Germline values: CDR1 SGHDN, CDR2 FVKESK. The CDR3 extends over 13 amino acids. J was trimmed by 7 bases and V by 1 base; bases with no gene match: 0. The CDR3 DNA reads as TGTGCCAGCAGCCAAGGGACAGGGCAGCCCCAGCATTTT. Residues: CASSQGTGQPQHF.

The rearrangement joins TRBV3-1 (or the pseudogene TRBV3-2) to TRBJ2-7; 7 bases fit TRBD2. CDR1 is LGHDT, CDR2 YNNKEL, per germline (reference sequence). Trimming took 4 bases from V and 3 from J; bases not matched to a gene: 6. This CDR3 contains 14 residues. The CDR3 here is CASSLGLGDYEQYF. DNA for the CDR3: TGTGCCAGCAGCCTTGGACTAGGCGACTACGAGCAGTACTTC.

This chain joins TRBV18 and TRBJ2-2; a possible D gene is TRBD1 (6 bases). Germline-derived CDR1 and CDR2 are KGHSH and LQKENI. The V and J ends lost 5 bases and 6 bases respectively, with 13 bases between them. The CDR3 has 14 amino acids. The DNA of the CDR3 is TGTGCCAGCTCAAGCCGGACAGATGCCGGGGAGCTGTTTTTT. Its translation is CASSSRTDAGELFF.

This rearrangement joins TRBV11-3 to TRBJ2-1; 10 nucleotides match TRBD2. CDR1 is SGHNT, CDR2 YENEEA, per germline. The CDR3 totals 16 residues. Losses at the gene ends were 0 bases for V and 7 bases for J; bases not matched to a gene: 6. CDR3 sequence reads: CASSLEASGGHNEQFF. For the CDR3, the DNA is TGTGCCAGCAGCTTAGAGGCTAGCGGGGGCCATAATGAGCAGTTCTTC.